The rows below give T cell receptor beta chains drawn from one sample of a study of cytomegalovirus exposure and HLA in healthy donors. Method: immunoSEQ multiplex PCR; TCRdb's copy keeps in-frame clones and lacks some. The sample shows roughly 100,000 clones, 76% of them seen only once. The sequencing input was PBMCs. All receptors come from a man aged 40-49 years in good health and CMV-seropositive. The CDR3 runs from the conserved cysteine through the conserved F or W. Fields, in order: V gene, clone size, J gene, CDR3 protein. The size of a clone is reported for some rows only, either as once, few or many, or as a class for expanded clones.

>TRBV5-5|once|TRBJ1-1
CASSLGTGSEAFF
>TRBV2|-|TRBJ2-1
CASSERAGSYNEQFF
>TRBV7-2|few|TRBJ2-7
CASSFGAGTLEQYF
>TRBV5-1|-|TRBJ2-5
CASSLVGGGPGGETQYF
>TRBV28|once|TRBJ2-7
CASTSDRGPYEQYF
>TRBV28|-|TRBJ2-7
CASDQGRAYEQYF
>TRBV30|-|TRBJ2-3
CAWRPSWDTQYF
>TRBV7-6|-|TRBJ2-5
CASSSGLAGEFWAQYF
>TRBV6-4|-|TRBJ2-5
CASQKTSGRPQYF
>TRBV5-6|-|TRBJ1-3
CASSFGGLSGNTIYF
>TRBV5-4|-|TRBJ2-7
CASSLEGRGFSYEQYF
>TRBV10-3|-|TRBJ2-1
CAIRTGSNEQFF
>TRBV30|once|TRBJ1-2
CALGLGLYGYTF
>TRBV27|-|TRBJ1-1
CASSRGQADTEAFF
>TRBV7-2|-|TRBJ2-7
CASSRGSGQGSYEQYF
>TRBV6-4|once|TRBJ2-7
CASLPGIFAYEQYF
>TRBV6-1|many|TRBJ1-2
CASSEGGQGARGYTF
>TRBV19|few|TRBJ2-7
CASSGTAGYEQYF
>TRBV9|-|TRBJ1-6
CASSVRDRAGSPLHF
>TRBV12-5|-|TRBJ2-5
CASGPQGARETQYF
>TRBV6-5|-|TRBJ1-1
CASSYSRSLNTEAFF
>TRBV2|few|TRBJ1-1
CASRRDIRTEAFF
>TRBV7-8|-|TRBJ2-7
CASSRRFSGTGTYEQYF
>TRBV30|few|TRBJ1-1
CAWDRGLNTEAFF
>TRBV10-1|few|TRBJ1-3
CASSDSGNSGNTIYF
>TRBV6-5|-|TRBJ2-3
CASSWDRATDTQYF
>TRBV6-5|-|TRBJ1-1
CASISPGGNTEAFF
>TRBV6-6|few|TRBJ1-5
CASSYGGPNQPQHF
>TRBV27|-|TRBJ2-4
CASSFFPLTSGGSNIQYF
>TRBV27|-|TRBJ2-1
CASRQLSQFGMEFF
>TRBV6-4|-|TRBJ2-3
CASSEAGGATDTQYF
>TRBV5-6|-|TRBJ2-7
CASSWGTGTTYEQYF
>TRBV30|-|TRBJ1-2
CAWSVPPGTINYGYTF
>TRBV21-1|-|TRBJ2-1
CASSQPRTGATYNEQFF
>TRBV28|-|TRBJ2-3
CASSLGYREWTTDTQYF
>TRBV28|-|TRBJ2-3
CASSKRGTSYTQYF
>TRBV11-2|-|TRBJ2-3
CASRTRVSTDTQYF
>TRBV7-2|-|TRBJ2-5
CASSLQAGDRETQYF
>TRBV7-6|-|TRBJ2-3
CASSLSALPTDTQYF
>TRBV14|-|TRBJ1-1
CASSQSFEAFF
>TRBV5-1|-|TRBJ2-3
CASSGQGSDTQYF
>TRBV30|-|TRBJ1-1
CAWSGRGSPGTEAFF
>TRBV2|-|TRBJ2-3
CASTSQGKGTDTQYF
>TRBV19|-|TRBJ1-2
CASTTGTGDGYTF
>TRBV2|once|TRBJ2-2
CASSPTSAPGELFF
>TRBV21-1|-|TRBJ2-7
CASSTPRDRRSHEQYF
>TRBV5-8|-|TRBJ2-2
CASSLYIGRNTGELFF
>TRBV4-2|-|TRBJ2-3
CASSQEWISVSTDTQYF
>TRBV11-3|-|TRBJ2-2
CASRTRDRGKTGELFF
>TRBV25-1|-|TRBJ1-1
CASRGDRVGTEAFF
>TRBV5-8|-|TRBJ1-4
CASSSRGRGSEKLFF
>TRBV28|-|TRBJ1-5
CASRQSNQPQHF